This passage covers 7 T cell receptor beta chains from one sample sequenced in a study of shared clonotypes between healthy human individuals. Measured with immunoSEQ multiplex PCR; TCRdb has only the in-frame clones, and not every one. In the table there are over a million clones, 97% to 99% of which are singletons. The specimen was naive CD4+ T cells sorted from blood. Indicated subset: CD45RA+ positively selected. The receptors were gathered from a man in his thirties or forties in good health.

This chain uses TRBV5-1 with TRBJ2-2; perhaps D is TRBD1 or TRBD2 (5 bases each). In germline, CDR1 is SGHRS, CDR2 YFSETQ. The CDR3 has 13 residues. With 6 bases removed from V and 7 bases from J, the gap between germline ends came to 13 bases. This CDR3 reads CASTNEGHGELFF. The CDR3, as DNA: TGCGCCAGCACCAACGAGGGGCACGGGGAGCTGTTTTTT. Drawing the rest from reference TRBV5-1 and TRBJ2-2, the complete variable domain is KAGVTQTPRYLIKTRGQQVTLSCSPISGHRSVSWYQQTPGQGLQFLFEYFSETQRNKGNFPGRFSGRQFSNSRSEMNVSTLELGDSALYLCASTNEGHGELFFGEGSRLTVL.

The chain carries TRBV5-4 and TRBJ2-1, with 11 bases fitting TRBD2. After removal of 4 bases from V and 3 bases from J, the junction contained 9 bases not matched to a gene. The CDR3 extends over 17 amino acids. CDR1 and CDR2 from the germline V gene are SGHNT and YYREEE (reference sequence). This CDR3 is CASSPALAGEFYNEQFF. In DNA form, the CDR3 reads TGTGCCAGCAGCCCCGCACTAGCGGGAGAGTTCTACAATGAGCAGTTCTTC.

V is TRBV6-6 and J is TRBJ1-5, with 7 bases matching TRBD1. The germline gives CDR1 MNHNY, CDR2 SVGAGI (reference sequence). CDR3 length equals 14 residues. The V segment lost 7 bases and the J segment 4 bases; nucleotides outside the gene matches: 7. Written as DNA, the CDR3 is TGTGCCAGCAAACAGGACAGGACAAATCAGCCCCAGCATTTT. Translation gives CASKQDRTNQPQHF.

This chain links TRBV5-3 with TRBJ2-7, with TRBD1 as a possible D gene (5 bases). TRBV5-3 is recorded as an ORF, its role being uncertain. The CDR3 is 16 residues long. V was cut by 4 bases and J by 6 bases, with 23 bases left in between. For the CDR3, the DNA is TGTGCCAGAAGCCTGGTTGGGCAGGGCGCCGATGGCGAGCAGTACTTC. This encodes CARSLVGQGADGEQYF.

This clone appeared once. In nucleotides, the CDR3 is TGTGCCAGCAGTTTAACTTCGCGGGATAATCCCTACGAGCAGTACTTC. Translating gives CASSLTSRDNPYEQYF. The rearrangement joins TRBV28 to TRBJ2-7, with D tentatively TRBD2 (6 bases). Looked up from germline, CDR1 is MDHEN and CDR2 is SYDVKM. The CDR3 covers 16 residues. Between the trimmed V and J ends, which lost 2 bases and 2 bases, there was a span of 16 bases.

V and J are TRBV7-9 and TRBJ2-7; D unclear. The V gene's germline CDR1 is SEHNR and CDR2 FQNEAQ (reference sequence). The CDR3 runs to 13 residues. V dropped 7 bases and J dropped 0 bases, with 10 bases sitting between them. This chain's CDR3 is CASNDLPSYEQYF. CDR3 in DNA: TGTGCCAGCAACGACCTACCCTCCTACGAGCAGTACTTC.

The chain has TRBV5-1 and TRBJ1-1; tentatively, D is TRBD1 (5 bases). V lost 3 bases and J 0 bases, leaving 12 bases between the germline ends. Germline CDR1 reads SGHRS; CDR2 reads YFSETQ. This CDR3 is 15 amino acids long. The CDR3: CASSSGGAVNTEAFF. As DNA, the CDR3 is TGCGCCAGCAGCTCGGGAGGGGCCGTGAACACTGAAGCTTTCTTT.